This entry is about one T cell receptor (beta chain). Its antigen remains unidentified. Base quality data are lacking; no much larger clone is found one base away. CDR1 and CDR2 are read off the germline V gene (reference sequence) as LNHNV and YYDKDF. At the junction V is shortened by 9 bases and J by 2 bases, with 13 bases in between. The CDR3 starts with the cysteine, ends with the phenylalanine, and has 14 residues. CDR3 DNA only is kept here, 42 bases in frame from base 1. This sample stems from a study of Ad26.COV2.S vaccination and SARS-CoV-2 variants listed by TCRdb under 2021. Broadly, across the study: Vaccine-arm donors came from COV1001, a multicentre, randomized, double-blind, placebo-controlled phase I-IIa trial of Ad26.COV2.S in healthy adults. Ad26.COV2.S was administered intramuscularly at a dose of 5x10^10 or 1x10^11 viral particles, either as one shot or as two shots given 56 days apart. TCRbeta repertoire sequencing served as the tool for gauging how specific and how broad the SARS-CoV-2-reactive T cell receptors were following Ad26.COV2.S vaccination. A total of 32 samples were included in the TCR-sequenced set, comprising roughly 20 Ad26.COV2.S vaccine recipients, 5 placebo recipients and 8 SARS-CoV-2 convalescent individuals. Trial participants were randomized into five groups of five, in which low-dose or high-dose Ad26.COV2.S was given once or twice, or placebo was given on both occasions. Blinding of investigators to trial group allocation was maintained during experiments and outcome assessment. The research as a whole found: Comparing responses between vaccine doses or regimens was not something the study was powered to do. Higher spike-specific TCR breadth was observed in Ad26.COV2.S recipients than in placebo recipients (P = 0.0014). The authors noted that total T cell responses may have been underestimated by the TCR breadth and depth analyses. Comparable non-spike TCR breadth was observed between vaccine and placebo recipients, consistent with only spike being contained in the vaccine. After vaccination, spike-specific CD8+ and CD4+ T cell responses were reported to show substantial breadth.

In light of the paper, this sample's treatment or condition label describes: around 19 received Ad26.COV2.S at low or high dose, single or two shots; roughly 5 received placebo; per-sample allocation not given. For vaccine and placebo recipients, repertoires were sequenced using samples collected on day 63 after the first injection. In Cohort 1b, around 23 adults aged 18-55 years were enrolled at a single site in Boston, USA, between 29 July and 7 August 2020. Ad26.COV2.S was a replication-incompetent adenovirus type 26 vector expressing a prefusion-stabilized SARS-CoV-2 spike protein from the original Wuhan strain. TCRbeta CDR3 regions were sequenced with the immunoSEQ Assay. After extraction, genomic DNA underwent amplification by bias-controlled multiplex PCR, followed by high-throughput sequencing. On the study's bioinformatics: To quantify the absolute abundance of each unique TCRbeta CDR3 region, sequences were collapsed and filtered. Usable DNA was measured by amplifying reference genes present in all nucleated cells, and TCRbeta template counts were normalized to that usable DNA to estimate T cell fraction. Repertoire TCRs were annotated as SARS-CoV-2-specific when V gene, CDR3 amino acid sequence and J gene were exactly matched to a known reactive TCR set. The reference SARS-CoV-2 TCR set came from MIRA and was filtered for enrichment in COVID-19-positive ImmuneCODE repertoires, removing public or cross-reactive TCRs. Based on the MIRA antigens, annotated TCRs were further analysed at the level of specific ORF or position within ORF. Breadth was defined as the number of annotated unique rearrangements divided by the total number of unique productive rearrangements, and depth was defined as the summed frequency of the annotated unique rearrangements. Two-sided Wilcoxon rank-sum tests were applied when comparing TCR breadth between groups. TCRdb re-hosts the immuneACCESS table, in-frame sequences only. Its copies lack some clones; in the studies checked, an unresolved V gene accounts for under half of them, and the cause for the rest is not known. V and J calls and clone size follow that table, whereas D and trimming were derived from the DNA. Across this sample there are 250,000 or so clones, with around nine tenths seen only once. 2.9% of the sample belongs to the ten largest clones.

The V and J genes are TRBV15 and TRBJ2-2; the D region may be TRBD1 or TRBD2, each matching 6 bases equally. Sequenced material: peripheral blood, taken in a trial of Ad26.COV2.S vaccine versus placebo. The source is a person aged 18-60 years who received the Ad26.COV2.S COVID-19 vaccine or a placebo. DNA sequence: TGTGCCACGACCGCCGGGGGCAACACCGGGGAGCTGTTTTTT. It is translated as CATTAGGNTGELFF.